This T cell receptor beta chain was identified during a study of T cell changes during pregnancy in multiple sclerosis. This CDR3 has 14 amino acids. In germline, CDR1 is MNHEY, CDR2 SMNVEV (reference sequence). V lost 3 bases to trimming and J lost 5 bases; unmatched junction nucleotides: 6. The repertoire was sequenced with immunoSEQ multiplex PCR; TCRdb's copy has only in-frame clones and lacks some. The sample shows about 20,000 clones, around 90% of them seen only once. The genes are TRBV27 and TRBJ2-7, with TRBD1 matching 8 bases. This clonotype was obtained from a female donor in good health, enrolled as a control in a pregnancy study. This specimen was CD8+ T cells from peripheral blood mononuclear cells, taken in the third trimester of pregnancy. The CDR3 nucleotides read TGTGCCAGCAGTTTGGGGGACAGGCGAGACGAGCAGTACTTC. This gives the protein CASSLGDRRDEQYF.